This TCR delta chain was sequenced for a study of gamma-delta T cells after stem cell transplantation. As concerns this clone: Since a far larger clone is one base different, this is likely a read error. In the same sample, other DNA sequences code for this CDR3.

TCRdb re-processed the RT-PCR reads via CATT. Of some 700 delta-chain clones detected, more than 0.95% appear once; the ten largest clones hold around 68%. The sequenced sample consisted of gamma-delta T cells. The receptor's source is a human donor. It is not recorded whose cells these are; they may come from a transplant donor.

The CDR3 nucleotides are TGTGCTCTCGGGGATCCCATAGTAATTGGTTTCCGCATGTGGACCCGATCTCGACTCATCTTT. Translating gives CALGDPIVIGFRMWTRSRLIF. The V and J genes are TRDV1 and TRDJ1, with a weak D call TRDD3 (6 bases). The V gene's germline CDR1 is TSWWSYY and CDR2 QGS. This CDR3 has 21 residues.